Given below is one TCR beta chain in context. Its antigen remains unidentified. These data come from a study of coeliac disease. Study-wide context: Without high-resolution HLA typing, biased TRBV7-2 usage was examined as a proof of principle.

The study, taken as a whole, reports: In active celiac disease, intraepithelial and lamina propria TRB and TRG repertoires were less clonal than controls. Lamina propria and intraepithelial cell fractions may contain each other's cells.

Trimming stripped 4 bases from V and 7 bases from J, with 28 bases between. Germline lookup yields CDR1 SEHNR and CDR2 FQNEAQ (reference sequence). The CDR3 loop spans 18 amino acids. Sequencing used one aliquot of over 400,000 cells per fraction. Only in-frame clones appear in the TCRdb table, and some are missing; sequencing was by immunoSEQ multiplex PCR. The sample records approximately 5,400 clones, nearly 55% being singletons. This TCR derives from a young woman with active celiac disease. The chain couples TRBV7-9 to TRBJ1-2; D is ambiguous. Material for sequencing was intraepithelial lymphocytes from the gut. In nucleotides, the CDR3 is TGTGCCAGCAGCTACCTCGGGAGTACGGCGCCAAACCTTGGTGGCTACACCTTC. Its translation: CASSYLGSTAPNLGGYTF.